This T cell receptor (beta chain) was sequenced for a study of cytomegalovirus exposure and HLA in healthy donors. Whole-study results and caveats: About 150 TCR beta chains were listed as cytomegalovirus-associated.

PCR involved 60 Vbeta and 13 Jbeta primers. The table came from immunoSEQ multiplex PCR; TCRdb's copy has only in-frame clones and leaves some out. The sample consists of around 150,000 clones, about 80% of them appearing once. This CDR3 region has 17 residues. CDR1 MGHRA and CDR2 YSYEKL come from the germline V gene. V was clipped by 0 bases and J by 3 bases; unmatched bases: 10. In this sample, this clone turned up a few times. The antigen remains unidentified. The V and J genes are TRBV4-1 and TRBJ2-7; 8 bases are shared with TRBD2. This clonotype was obtained from a man aged 40-49 years in good health and CMV-seropositive. Sequences were obtained from PBMCs. The CDR3: CASSQDHWREDVYEQYF. The CDR3 DNA reads TGCGCCAGCAGCCAAGACCACTGGCGGGAGGATGTCTACGAGCAGTACTTC.